These 2 T cell receptor beta chains originate from one sample sequenced in a study of T cells after yellow fever vaccination. In TCRdb, the 5' RACE reads were re-called with MiXCR into one record per CDR3 protein. The profile covers more than 95,000 distinct CDR3 sequences, with 7.4% appearing a single time and 2.5% taken by the ten largest. Sequenced material: CD4+ T cells sorted from PBMCs, taken more than 8 days after the first yellow fever vaccination. The receptor set was obtained from a man aged 18 to 30 who received the YFV17D yellow fever vaccine.

This clonotype has ten or more counts. The chain links TRBV30 to TRBJ1-2; D unclear. CDR3 length: 13 residues. V lost 4 bases and J 6 bases, leaving 15 bases between the germline ends. The V gene's germline CDR1 is GTSNPN and CDR2 SVGIG (reference sequence). CDR3 region: CAWNRPGYDGYTF. CDR3 in DNA: TGTGCCTGGAACCGGCCGGGCTACGATGGCTACACCTTC.

There are many counts of this clonotype. The gene calls are TRBV5-1 and TRBJ2-7, with 7 bases fitting TRBD2. The CDR3 is 18 residues long. The germline CDR1 and CDR2 sequences are SGHRS and YFSETQ. V shed 3 bases, J shed 2 bases, and the junction held 17 bases outside the gene matches. CDR3 region: CASSSSPGGRSTAYEQYF. In DNA form, the CDR3 reads TGCGCCAGCAGCTCATCGCCAGGCGGGAGAAGTACGGCCTACGAGCAGTACTTC.